This T cell receptor (beta chain) was recorded in a study of spatial heterogeneity in lung cancer. Study-wide context: Detection consistently yielded more beta chains than alpha chains. Study-wide results and limits: Blood carried ubiquitous expanded tumor TCRs more at resection than follow-up.

TCRdb ran MiXCR on the 5' RACE reads and lists one entry per CDR3 protein. The table shows about 48,000 distinct CDR3 sequences, with approximately 5% occurring only once. The time point is: sample taken at primary tumor resection. Whole RNA from tumor, nontumor lung or frozen PBMC was sequenced unsorted. The CDR3 sequence is 15 residues long. Germline lookup yields CDR1 SNHLY and CDR2 FYNNEI. V lost 6 bases to trimming and J lost 1 base; unmatched junction nucleotides: 6. This clonotype was detected many times. Its antigen is as yet unknown. This TCR came from a male donor with early-stage non-small cell lung cancer. The chain is built from TRBV2 and TRBJ2-1; TRBD2 aligns across 7 bases. The sample in question was PBMCs, obtained at surgery. The CDR3 nucleotides read TGTGCCAGCAGGCCTAGCGGAGGGTCCTACAATGAGCAGTTCTTC. Its translation: CASRPSGGSYNEQFF.